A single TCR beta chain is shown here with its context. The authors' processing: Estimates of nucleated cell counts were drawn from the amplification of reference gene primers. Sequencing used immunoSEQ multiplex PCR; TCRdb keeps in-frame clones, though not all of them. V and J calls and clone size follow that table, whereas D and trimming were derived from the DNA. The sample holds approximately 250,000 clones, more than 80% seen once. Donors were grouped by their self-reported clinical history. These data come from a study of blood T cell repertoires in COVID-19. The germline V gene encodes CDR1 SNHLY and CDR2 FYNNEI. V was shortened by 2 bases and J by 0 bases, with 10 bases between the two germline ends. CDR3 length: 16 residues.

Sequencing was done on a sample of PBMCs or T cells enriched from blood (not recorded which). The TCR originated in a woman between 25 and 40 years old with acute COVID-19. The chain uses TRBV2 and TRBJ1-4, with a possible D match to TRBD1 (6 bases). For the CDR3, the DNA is TGTGCCAGCAGTGAAAGCAGGGGAGCAACTAATGAAAAACTGTTTTTT. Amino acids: CASSESRGATNEKLFF.